A single sample is the source of the 25 T cell receptor beta chains below, sequenced in a study of T cells in tuberculosis. Noted time point: new active TB diagnosis, blood taken before or within 7 days of starting treatment. Profiling relied on immunoSEQ multiplex PCR, and the TCRdb table lists in-frame clones only, not all of them. The sample consists of about 38,000 clones, less than 95% of them appearing once. The material sequenced was PBMCs, taken at tuberculosis diagnosis. The source is an adult with tuberculosis.

The rearrangement uses TRBV5-1 and TRBJ1-1, with 8 bases fitting TRBD1. Per the germline V gene, CDR1 is SGHRS and CDR2 is YFSETQ. The CDR3 is 14 amino acids. J was trimmed by 7 bases and V by 0 bases; bases with no gene match: 5. The CDR3 loop reads CASSLALTGDEAFF. The CDR3 DNA sequence: TGCGCCAGCAGCTTGGCCCTGACAGGGGATGAAGCTTTCTTT. The whole variable domain, remainder taken from reference TRBV5-1 and TRBJ1-1, is KAGVTQTPRYLIKTRGQQVTLSCSPISGHRSVSWYQQTPGQGLQFLFEYFSETQRNKGNFPGRFSGRQFSNSRSEMNVSTLELGDSALYLCASSLALTGDEAFFGQGTRLTVV.

The rearrangement links TRBV10-3 to TRBJ2-1; 7 bases agree with TRBD2. The CDR3 spans 15 residues. The trim removed 1 base at V and 8 bases at J, leaving 8 bases unmatched. Germline V lookup: CDR1 ENHRY, CDR2 SYGVKD. The CDR3 loop is CAISELERGRDEQFF. CDR3 bases: TGTGCCATCAGTGAGTTGGAGCGGGGAAGGGATGAGCAGTTCTTC.

The chain joins TRBV30 to TRBJ1-1, with a tentative D call TRBD1 (5 bases). CDR3 size: 15 residues. Trimming cost V 2 bases and J 0 bases, with 13 bases left between them. Germline loops: CDR1 GTSNPN, CDR2 SVGIG (reference sequence). The CDR3 protein is CAWSPGTLLNTEAFF. The CDR3 bases are TGTGCCTGGAGTCCTGGGACTCTCTTGAACACTGAAGCTTTCTTT.

The genes are TRBV9 and TRBJ2-3; D might be TRBD1 (6 bases). CDR1 and CDR2 (germline): SGDLS, YYNGEE. The CDR3 consists of 15 residues. V lost 0 bases, J lost 0 bases, and 8 bases lay in between. Here the CDR3 reads CASSVGDRSTDTQYF. The CDR3 bases are TGTGCCAGCAGCGTAGGCGACAGGAGCACAGATACGCAGTATTTT.

This clone was recorded only once. V and J are TRBV18 and TRBJ2-7; D possibly corresponds to TRBD1 (6 bases). The CDR3 sequence is 13 residues long. CDR1 and CDR2 from the germline V gene are KGHSH and LQKENI. The V end lost 5 bases, the J end lost 7 bases, and 15 bases lay between the germline ends. The chain's CDR3 is CASSGLQGFEQYF. The CDR3 nucleotides are TGTGCCAGCTCAGGTTTACAGGGTTTTGAGCAGTACTTC.

In DNA form, the CDR3 reads TGTGCAACAGTGGAGGGGGCAAACGTTAATTCACCCCTCCACTTT. It translates to CATVEGANVNSPLHF. The chain recombines TRBV6-1 with TRBJ1-6; 7 bases match TRBD1. The germline V gene has CDR1 MNHNS and CDR2 SASEGT. The CDR3 spans 15 residues.

The chain recombines TRBV7-2 with TRBJ1-1; unclear D gene. V shed 0 bases and J shed 2 bases, with 7 bases lying between them. CDR3 length: 14 residues. The germline gives CDR1 SGHTA, CDR2 FQGNSA. This chain's CDR3 is CASSLAAVNTEAFF. The CDR3 DNA reads TGTGCCAGCAGCTTAGCGGCCGTTAACACTGAAGCTTTCTTT.

V is TRBV7-9 and J is TRBJ2-7; TRBD2 is a possible D gene (7 bases). The CDR3 length is 15 residues. CDR1 and CDR2 from the germline V gene are SEHNR and FQNEAQ (reference sequence). Trimming removed 5 bases at V and 3 bases at J, with 17 bases between. The CDR3 loop is CASSAGAPSYYEQYF. The CDR3, as DNA: TGTGCCAGCAGCGCGGGGGCCCCCTCCTACTACGAGCAGTACTTC. The whole variable domain, filled in from reference TRBV7-9 and TRBJ2-7, reads DTGVSQNPRHKITKRGQNVTFRCDPISEHNRLYWYRQTLGQGPEFLTYFQNEAQLEKSRLLSDRFSAERPKGSFSTLEIQRTEQGDSAMYLCASSAGAPSYYEQYFGPGTRLTVT.

The rearrangement links TRBV12-5 to TRBJ1-1, with TRBD1 as a possible D gene (5 bases). The V gene's germline CDR1 is LGHNT and CDR2 FRNRAP. The CDR3 has 13 amino acids. Trimming left V 2 bases short and J 4 bases short, with 8 bases between. In DNA, the CDR3 is TGTGCTAGTGGTTTGCGGCAGGGCACTGAAGCTTTCTTT. It codes for CASGLRQGTEAFF.

The rearrangement joins TRBV6-5 to TRBJ2-7, with TRBD1 matching 12 bases. V lost 6 bases and J lost 7; bases outside the gene matches: 7. Germline V gives CDR1 MNHEY, CDR2 SVGAGI. The CDR3 spans 14 residues. The CDR3, as DNA: TGTGCCAGCAGGCCCGGGACAGGGGGCCTTGAGCAGTACTTC. Its translation is CASRPGTGGLEQYF.

V gene TRBV6-5 combines with J gene TRBJ1-2; 7 bases match TRBD1. The germline CDR1 and CDR2 sequences are MNHEY and SVGAGI. The CDR3 length is 13 residues. Unmatched junction bases numbered 7, after V lost 6 bases and J lost 6 bases. CDR3 amino acids: CASSQLRGHGYTF. CDR3 sequence (DNA): TGTGCCAGCAGCCAGCTTAGGGGGCATGGCTACACCTTC.

This rearrangement joins TRBV9 to TRBJ1-3; 9 bases are a match to TRBD1. CDR3 length: 20 residues. Germline V gene lookup returns CDR1 SGDLS and CDR2 YYNGEE. J was trimmed by 0 bases and V by 4 bases; bases with no gene match: 17. The DNA for the CDR3 is TGTGCCAGCAGCCCGCGTCCCGGGACAGGGTTAGGTTCCTCTGGAAACACCATATATTTT. Translation gives CASSPRPGTGLGSSGNTIYF.

This chain links TRBV18 with TRBJ1-2; a weak D match, TRBD1 (5 bases). The CDR3 contains 15 residues. Trimming removed 3 bases from V and 4 bases from J, with 15 bases in between. Germline CDR1 reads KGHSH; CDR2 reads LQKENI. The CDR3 bases are TGTGCCAGCTCACCCTCGGATCAGGGAGGCTATGGCTACACCTTC. Encoded protein: CASSPSDQGGYGYTF. The full variable domain, its missing parts supplied by reference TRBV18 and TRBJ1-2, is NAGVMQNPRHLVRRRGQEARLRCSPMKGHSHVYWYRQLPEEGLKFMVYLQKENIIDESGMPKERFSAEFPKEGPSILRIQQVVRGDSAAYFCASSPSDQGGYGYTFGSGTRLTVV.

The J gene is TRBJ2-6, the V gene TRBV18; the match to TRBD1 covers 9 bases. The trim removed 2 bases at V and 0 bases at J, leaving 8 bases unmatched. The length of the CDR3 is 19 residues. Germline V CDR1 and CDR2: KGHSH, LQKENI. This CDR3 is CASSPVSGTGSSGANVLTF. The DNA of the CDR3 is TGTGCCAGCTCACCAGTAAGCGGGACAGGGTCCTCTGGGGCCAACGTCCTGACTTTC.

The genes are TRBV28 and TRBJ2-1; the match to TRBD1 covers 10 bases. The CDR3 loop spans 14 amino acids. Germline CDR1 is MDHEN and CDR2 is SYDVKM. Losses at the gene ends were 6 bases for V and 12 bases for J; bases not matched to a gene: 11. The CDR3 bases are TGTGCCAGCAGGCGGCTGGGGACAGGGGTGTCGCAGTTCTTC. Translating gives CASRRLGTGVSQFF. Variable domain in full (rest from reference TRBV28 and TRBJ2-1): DVKVTQSSRYLVKRTGEKVFLECVQDMDHENMFWYRQDPGLGLRLIYFSYDVKMKEKGDIPEGYSVSREKKERFSLILESASTNQTSMYLCASRRLGTGVSQFFGPGTRLTVL.

The CDR3 here is CASSFRDRGLYGYTF. DNA of the CDR3: TGTGCCAGCAGCTTCCGGGACAGGGGGCTGTATGGCTACACCTTC. The V gene is TRBV7-2, the J gene TRBJ1-2, with 12 bases fitting TRBD1. CDR1 SGHTA and CDR2 FQGNSA come from the germline V gene. The CDR3 loop spans 15 amino acids. V lost 3 bases, J lost 5 bases, and 4 bases stayed unmatched.

The V and J genes are TRBV14 and TRBJ2-1; 9 positions match TRBD1. The ends lost 4 bases at V and 7 bases at J; junction bases unmatched: 5. Germline CDR1 is SGHDN and CDR2 is FVKESK. This CDR3 has 14 amino acids. The CDR3: CASSLQGASNEQFF. The CDR3 DNA is TGTGCCAGCAGCCTACAGGGGGCATCAAATGAGCAGTTCTTC.

V is TRBV6-5 and J is TRBJ2-5, with 8 bases aligning to TRBD1. Looked up from germline, CDR1 is MNHEY and CDR2 is SVGAGI. The J segment lost 7 bases and the V segment lost 0 bases, leaving 7 bases of the junction unmatched. The CDR3 runs 15 residues. The CDR3 DNA sequence: TGTGCCAGCAGTTACTCGCGGACAGGGCCAAGGACCCAGTACTTC. This gives the protein CASSYSRTGPRTQYF.

This rearrangement joins TRBV13 to TRBJ1-6; possibly TRBD1 for D (6 bases). The V gene's germline CDR1 is PRHDT and CDR2 FYEKMQ (reference sequence). The CDR3 runs to 15 residues. Trimming took off 5 bases at V and 7 bases at J, with 15 bases between the two ends. This CDR3 reads CASSATTGGNSPLHF. The CDR3 DNA reads as TGTGCCAGCAGCGCGACGACAGGTGGGAATTCACCCCTCCACTTT.

The chain is built from TRBV25-1 and TRBJ2-1; 7 bases match TRBD1. V gave up 4 bases and J gave up 6 bases; unmatched junction bases: 6. CDR1 and CDR2 from the germline V gene are MGHDK and SYGVNS. This CDR3 is built from 14 residues. The CDR3, as DNA: TGTGCCAGCAGTGTTCCCAGGGGGACCAATGAGCAGTTCTTC. This codes for CASSVPRGTNEQFF.

The rearrangement uses TRBV30 and TRBJ1-2; unclear D gene. Trimming removed 7 bases from V and 5 bases from J, with 14 bases in between. The germline V gene encodes CDR1 GTSNPN and CDR2 SVGIG (reference sequence). The CDR3 contains 12 residues. CDR3 amino acids: CALDRGRYGYTF. CDR3 nucleotide sequence: TGTGCCTTGGACCGGGGTCGTTATGGCTACACCTTC.

The V gene is TRBV9, the J gene TRBJ1-5, with D possibly matching TRBD1 (6 bases). CDR1 is SGDLS, CDR2 YYNGEE, per germline. V was clipped by 7 bases and J by 6 bases, with 17 bases between them. The CDR3 has 14 residues. The CDR3 is CASGPSGAGQPQHF. The CDR3 coding sequence is TGTGCCAGCGGACCCTCAGGGGCTGGTCAGCCCCAGCATTTT. Using reference TRBV9 and TRBJ1-5 for the parts outside the CDR3, the full variable domain is DSGVTQTPKHLITATGQRVTLRCSPRSGDLSVYWYQQSLDQGLQFLIQYYNGEERAKGNILERFSAQQFPDLHSELNLSSLELGDSALYFCASGPSGAGQPQHFGDGTRLSIL.

The genes are TRBV6-5 and TRBJ1-1; 9 nucleotides match TRBD1. The germline gives CDR1 MNHEY, CDR2 SVGAGI. The junction had 4 bases not matched to a gene; V was cut back by 6 bases and J by 2 bases. CDR3 length: 14 amino acids. The CDR3 DNA is TGTGCCAGCAGCTTACAGGGGGCTAACACTGAAGCTTTCTTT. This encodes CASSLQGANTEAFF.

The chain links TRBV11-2 to TRBJ1-2; D remains unclear. This CDR3 has 15 amino acids. CDR1 and CDR2 from the germline V gene are SGHAT and FQNNGV. V lost 1 base, J lost 4 bases, and 13 bases lay in between. CDR3 sequence (DNA): TGTGCCAGCAGCTTAGGAGTAGGTCCGGGCTATGGCTACACCTTC. Its protein is CASSLGVGPGYGYTF.

The chain uses TRBV30 and TRBJ2-5, with a weak D call TRBD1 (5 bases). The CDR3 is 12 amino acids. With 5 bases removed from V and 3 bases from J, the gap between germline ends came to 10 bases. Germline V gene data show CDR1 as GTSNPN and CDR2 as SVGIG (reference sequence). The CDR3 DNA is TGTGCCTGGGGGGCCACCGAAGAGACCCAGTACTTC. Translation: CAWGATEETQYF.